This T cell receptor beta chain originates from a study of regulatory T cells in long-lasting Graves disease. Study-level information: With positive TSH receptor antibodies and over 5 years of antithyroid drugs, Graves' disease was considered persistent.

Investigators prepared the TCR beta libraries by applying iRepertoire HTBI primers and Arm-PCR of CDR3 regions. TCRdb independently ran MiXCR on the multiplex PCR reads; one entry per CDR3 protein. The sample contains 450,000 or so distinct CDR3 sequences, approximately 23% of which appear only once. The CDR3 is 16 residues long. Germline CDR1 MDHEN, CDR2 SYDVKM. Trimming took 3 bases from V and 2 from J, leaving 15 bases between them. Time point denoted: persistent/refractory GD, antithyroid drugs over 5 years with positive TRAb. RNA extracted from PBMCs served as the sequencing template. A blood draw put around 9.3 milliliters of peripheral blood into EDTA tubes. This clonotype was observed a handful of times.

The origin of this receptor is a female donor with Graves disease. The rearrangement uses TRBV28 and TRBJ2-3; TRBD1 is a possible D gene (7 bases). The source was peripheral blood mononuclear cells (PBMCs), collected when the disease was refractory, from a patient treated with antithyroid drugs. The CDR3 loop is CASSLRDRGHTDTQYF. CDR3 sequence (DNA): TGTGCCAGCAGTTTGCGGGATAGGGGGCACACAGATACGCAGTATTTT.